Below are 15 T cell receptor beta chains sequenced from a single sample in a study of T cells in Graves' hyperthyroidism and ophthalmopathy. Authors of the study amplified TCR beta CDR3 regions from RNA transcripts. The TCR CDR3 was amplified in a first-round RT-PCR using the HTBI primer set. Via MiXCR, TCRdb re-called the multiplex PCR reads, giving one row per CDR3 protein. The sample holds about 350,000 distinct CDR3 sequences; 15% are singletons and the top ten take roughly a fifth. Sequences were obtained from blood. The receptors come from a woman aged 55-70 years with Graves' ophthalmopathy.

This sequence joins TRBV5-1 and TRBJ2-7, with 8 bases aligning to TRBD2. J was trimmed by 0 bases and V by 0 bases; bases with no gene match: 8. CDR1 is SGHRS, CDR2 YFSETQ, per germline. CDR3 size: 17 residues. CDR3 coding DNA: TGCGCCAGCAGCTTGGGCGCTCGGGGGGGGGGCTCCTACGAGCAGTACTTC. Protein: CASSLGARGGGSYEQYF.

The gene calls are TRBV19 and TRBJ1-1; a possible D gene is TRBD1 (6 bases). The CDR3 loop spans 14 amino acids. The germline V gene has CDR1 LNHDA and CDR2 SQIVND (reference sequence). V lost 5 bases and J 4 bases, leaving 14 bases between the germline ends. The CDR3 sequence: CASSYRGAATEAFF. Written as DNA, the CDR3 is TGTGCCAGTAGTTATCGGGGGGCGGCCACTGAAGCTTTCTTT.

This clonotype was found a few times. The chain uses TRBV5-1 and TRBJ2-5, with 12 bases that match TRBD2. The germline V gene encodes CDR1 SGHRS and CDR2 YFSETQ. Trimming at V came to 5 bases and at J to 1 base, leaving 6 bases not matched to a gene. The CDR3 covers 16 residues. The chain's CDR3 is CASSSTSGSLQETQYF. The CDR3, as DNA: TGCGCCAGCAGTTCGACTAGCGGGAGTCTCCAAGAGACCCAGTACTTC.

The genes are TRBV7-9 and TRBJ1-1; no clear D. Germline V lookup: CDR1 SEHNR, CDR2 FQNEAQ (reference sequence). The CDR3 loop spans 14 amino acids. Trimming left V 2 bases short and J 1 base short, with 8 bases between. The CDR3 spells CASSLHGGNTEAFF. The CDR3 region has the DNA TGTGCCAGCAGCTTACACGGCGGGAACACTGAAGCTTTCTTT.

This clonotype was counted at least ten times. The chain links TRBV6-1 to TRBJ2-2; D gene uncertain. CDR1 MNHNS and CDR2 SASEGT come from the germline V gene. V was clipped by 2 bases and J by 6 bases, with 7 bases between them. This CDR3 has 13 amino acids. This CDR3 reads CASSEHAPGELFF. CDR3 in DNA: TGTGCCAGCAGTGAACACGCCCCCGGGGAGCTGTTTTTT.

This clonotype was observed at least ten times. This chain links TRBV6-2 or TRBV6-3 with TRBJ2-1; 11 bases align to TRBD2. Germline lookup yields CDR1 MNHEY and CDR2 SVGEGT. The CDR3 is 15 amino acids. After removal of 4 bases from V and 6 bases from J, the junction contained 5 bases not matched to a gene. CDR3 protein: CASSSRLAGINEQFF. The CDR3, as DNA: TGTGCCAGCAGTTCAAGACTAGCGGGAATCAATGAGCAGTTCTTC.

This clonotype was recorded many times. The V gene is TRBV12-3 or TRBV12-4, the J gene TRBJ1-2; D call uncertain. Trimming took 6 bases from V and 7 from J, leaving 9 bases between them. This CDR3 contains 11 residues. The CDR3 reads CASSTGVGYTF. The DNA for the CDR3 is TGTGCCAGCAGCACCGGTGTTGGCTACACCTTC.

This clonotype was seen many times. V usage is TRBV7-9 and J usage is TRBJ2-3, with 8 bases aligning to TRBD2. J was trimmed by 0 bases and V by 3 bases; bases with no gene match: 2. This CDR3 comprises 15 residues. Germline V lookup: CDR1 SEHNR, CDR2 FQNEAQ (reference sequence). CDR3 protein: CASSFPSGSTDTQYF. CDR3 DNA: TGTGCCAGCAGCTTCCCTAGCGGGAGCACAGATACGCAGTATTTT.

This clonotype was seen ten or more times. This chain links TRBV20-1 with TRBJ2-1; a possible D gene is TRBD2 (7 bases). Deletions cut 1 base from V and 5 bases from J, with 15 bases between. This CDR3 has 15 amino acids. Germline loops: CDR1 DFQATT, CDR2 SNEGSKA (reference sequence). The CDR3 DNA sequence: TGCAGTGCTAGAGTGGGGGGGCCCTTAAACAATGAGCAGTTCTTC. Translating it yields CSARVGGPLNNEQFF.

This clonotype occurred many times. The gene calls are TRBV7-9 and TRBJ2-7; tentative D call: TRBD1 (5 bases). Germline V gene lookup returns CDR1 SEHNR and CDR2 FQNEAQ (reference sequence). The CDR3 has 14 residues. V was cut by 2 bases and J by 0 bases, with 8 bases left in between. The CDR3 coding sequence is TGTGCCAGCAGCTTACTGCAGGGCTCCTACGAGCAGTACTTC. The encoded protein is CASSLLQGSYEQYF.

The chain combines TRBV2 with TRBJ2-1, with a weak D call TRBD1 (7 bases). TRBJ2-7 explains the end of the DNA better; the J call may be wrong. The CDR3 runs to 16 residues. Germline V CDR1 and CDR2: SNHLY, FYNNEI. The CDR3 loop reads CASSPGPRGVFNEQYF. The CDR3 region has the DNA TGTGCCAGCAGCCCAGGGCCCAGGGGGGTCTTCAATGAGCAGTACTTC.

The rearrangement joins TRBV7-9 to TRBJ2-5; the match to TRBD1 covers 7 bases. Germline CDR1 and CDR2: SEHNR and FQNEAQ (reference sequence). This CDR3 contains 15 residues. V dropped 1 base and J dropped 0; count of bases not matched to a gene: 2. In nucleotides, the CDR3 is TGTGCCAGCAGCTTAGAGACAGGGTACCAAGAGACCCAGTACTTC. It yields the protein CASSLETGYQETQYF.

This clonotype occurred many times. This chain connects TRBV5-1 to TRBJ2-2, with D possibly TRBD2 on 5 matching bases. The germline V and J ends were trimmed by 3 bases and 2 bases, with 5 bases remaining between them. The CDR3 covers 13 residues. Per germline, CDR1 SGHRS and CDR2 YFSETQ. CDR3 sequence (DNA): TGCGCCAGCAGCTGGACTAACACCGGGGAGCTGTTTTTT. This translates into CASSWTNTGELFF.

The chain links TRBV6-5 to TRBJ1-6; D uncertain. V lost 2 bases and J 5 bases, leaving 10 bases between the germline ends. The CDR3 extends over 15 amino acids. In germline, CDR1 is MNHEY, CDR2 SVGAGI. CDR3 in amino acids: CASSYNGGDNSPLHF. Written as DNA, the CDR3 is TGTGCCAGCAGTTACAACGGCGGGGATAATTCACCCCTCCACTTT.

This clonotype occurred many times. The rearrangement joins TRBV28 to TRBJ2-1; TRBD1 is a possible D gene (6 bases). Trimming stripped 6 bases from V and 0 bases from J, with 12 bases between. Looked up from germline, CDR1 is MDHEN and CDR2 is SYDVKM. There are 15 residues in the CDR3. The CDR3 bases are TGTGCCAGCAGGCTAACAGGGAGCTCCTACAATGAGCAGTTCTTC. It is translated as CASRLTGSSYNEQFF.